This T cell receptor beta chain stems from a study of T cell clonality in common variable immunodeficiency. General study points: Fewer TCRbeta clones were shared among CVID subjects than controls. Reportedly, TCR beta sequences from common variable immunodeficiency showed fewer deletions and N-nucleotide insertions.

Only in-frame clones appear in the TCRdb table, and some are missing; sequencing was by immunoSEQ multiplex PCR. The sample includes about 39,000 clones, none of them occurring once. Heparinized whole blood, 5 to 8 ml, came from each donor. This clone was counted ten times or more. What it binds is not known. Coverage ceases 3 residues before the CDR3 finishes, and the germline J gene fills in the end. The CDR3 covers 16 residues. Germline CDR1 reads SGHRS; CDR2 reads YFSETQ. V shed 5 bases, J shed 4 bases, and the junction held 12 bases outside the gene matches. This chain uses TRBV5-1 with TRBJ2-1; 7 bases are shared with TRBD1. The sequencing sample was made of peripheral blood mononuclear cells. This receptor was obtained from a person aged 18 to 75 in good health. CDR3 region: CASSLPGQRSYNEQFF. Partial CDR3 DNA: TGCGCCAGCAGTTTACCGGGACAGCGATCTTACAATGAG.